Listed here are 4 T cell receptor beta chains from one sample, sequenced in a study of cytomegalovirus exposure and HLA in healthy donors. Use of 60 Vbeta and 13 Jbeta primers characterized the PCR. Sequencing used immunoSEQ multiplex PCR; TCRdb keeps in-frame clones, though not all of them. Among tens of thousands of clones listed, 50% to 80% were seen once. The sample comprised PBMCs. The receptors originated from a man in his forties or fifties in good health and CMV-seropositive.

This clone came up a few times. The rearrangement links TRBV19 to TRBJ1-4, with a weak D call TRBD1 (5 bases). CDR1 and CDR2 from the germline V gene are LNHDA and SQIVND (reference sequence). The CDR3 is 18 amino acids. Between the trimmed V and J ends, which lost 3 bases and 5 bases, there was a span of 22 bases. Here the CDR3 reads CASSMIGTKFRGNEKLFF. CDR3 nucleotide sequence: TGTGCCAGTAGTATGATAGGGACCAAATTTCGGGGGAATGAAAAACTGTTTTTT. Full variable domain (outside the CDR3, taken from reference TRBV19 and TRBJ1-4): DGGITQSPKYLFRKEGQNVTLSCEQNLNHDAMYWYRQDPGQGLRLIYYSQIVNDFQKGDIAEGYSVSREKKESFPLTVTSAQKNPTAFYLCASSMIGTKFRGNEKLFFGSGTQLSVL.

This clone was seen a few times. J is TRBJ2-1 and V is TRBV4-1, with 9 nucleotides matching TRBD2. The trim removed 0 bases at V and 2 bases at J, leaving 8 bases unmatched. From germline, CDR1 is MGHRA and CDR2 YSYEKL. The CDR3 sequence is 18 residues long. The CDR3 DNA is TGCGCCAGCAGCCAAGAATGGGCAGCGGGGGGACCCTACAATGAGCAGTTCTTC. Translated, it gives CASSQEWAAGGPYNEQFF.

This clone showed up just a few times. This chain links TRBV6-4 with TRBJ2-3; 7 nucleotides agree with TRBD2. This CDR3 comprises 15 residues. The germline gives CDR1 MRHNA, CDR2 SNTAGT. After removal of 3 bases from V and 0 bases from J, the junction contained 3 bases not matched to a gene. CDR3 DNA: TGTGCCAGCAGTGAAGGGGAGGGGAGCACAGATACGCAGTATTTT. It is translated as CASSEGEGSTDTQYF.

The V and J genes are TRBV6-4 and TRBJ2-3; a weak D match, TRBD2 (7 bases). The CDR3 length is 14 residues. V lost 4 bases and J lost 0, with 8 bases in between. Germline assignment: CDR1 MRHNA and CDR2 SNTAGT. CDR3: CASSGGGSTDTQYF. The CDR3 nucleotides are TGTGCCAGCAGTGGCGGGGGCAGCACAGATACGCAGTATTTT.